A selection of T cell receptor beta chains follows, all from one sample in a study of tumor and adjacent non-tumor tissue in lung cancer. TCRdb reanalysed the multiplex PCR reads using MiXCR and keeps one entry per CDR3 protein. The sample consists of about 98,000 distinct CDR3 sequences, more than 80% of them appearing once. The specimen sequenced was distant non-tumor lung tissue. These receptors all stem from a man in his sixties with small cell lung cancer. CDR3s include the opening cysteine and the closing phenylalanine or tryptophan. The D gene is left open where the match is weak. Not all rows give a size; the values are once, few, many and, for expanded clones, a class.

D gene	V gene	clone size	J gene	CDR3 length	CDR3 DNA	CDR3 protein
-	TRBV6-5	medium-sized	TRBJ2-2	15	TGTGCCAGCTCCCCCAGTATTGAGGCCACCGGGGAGCTGTTTTTT	CASSPSIEATGELFF
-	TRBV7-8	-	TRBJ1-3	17	TGTGCCAGCAGCTTAGCGTCCGCAGGCTCCTCTGGAAAGACCATATATTTT	CASSLASAGSSGKTIYF
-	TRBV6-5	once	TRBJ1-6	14	TGTGCCAGCAGCTACGGGACCTATAATTCACCTCTCCACTTT	CASSYGTYNSPLHF
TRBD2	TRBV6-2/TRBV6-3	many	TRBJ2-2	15	TGTGCCAGCAAAGGGACTAGCGGGAACACCGGGGAGCTGTTTTTT	CASKGTSGNTGELFF
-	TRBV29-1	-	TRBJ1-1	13	TGCAGCGTACTCAGCTCTTATAGCACTGAGGCTTTCTTT	CSVLSSYSTEAFF
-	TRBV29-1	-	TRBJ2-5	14	TGTAGCGCTGAGAAGGGGGGTCTTCGGGAGACCCAGTACTTC	CSAEKGGLRETQYF
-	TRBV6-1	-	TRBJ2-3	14	TGTGTCAGCAGTGAACTTGGGGCGGAAGATACACAGTATTTT	CVSSELGAEDTQYF
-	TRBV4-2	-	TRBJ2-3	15	TGTACCAGCTGCCACACGAGAGGAGGGCCAGATACGCAGTATTTT	CTSCHTRGGPDTQYF
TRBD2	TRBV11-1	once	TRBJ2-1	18	TGTGCCAGCAGCTCAGAATCGAAGACCAGCGGGAATGGTAATGAGCAGTTCTTC	CASSSESKTSGNGNEQFF
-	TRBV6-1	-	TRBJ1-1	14	TGTGCCAGCAATGAAAAGGTGGGAAGGACTGAAGTTTTCTTT	CASNEKVGRTEVFF
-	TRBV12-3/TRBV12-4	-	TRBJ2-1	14	TGTGCCAGCACCCCTGTCCAGGGACCGAATGATCAGTTCTTC	CASTPVQGPNDQFF
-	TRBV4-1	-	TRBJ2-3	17	TGCGCTAGTAGCCAAGAAAAGATCGTCTGGGGCACAGATACGCAGTATTTT	CASSQEKIVWGTDTQYF
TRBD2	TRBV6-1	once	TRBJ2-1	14	TGTGCCAGCTTCTTTAGCGGGAGTATGAATGAGCAATTCTTC	CASFFSGSMNEQFF
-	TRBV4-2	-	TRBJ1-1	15	TGTGCGAGCAGCCCAGCACGGGACAAGGTCACTGAAGCTTCCTTT	CASSPARDKVTEASF
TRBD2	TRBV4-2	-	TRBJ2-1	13	TGTGCCAGTAGCTATGTAGCGGGGGATGGGCAATTCTTC	CASSYVAGDGQFF
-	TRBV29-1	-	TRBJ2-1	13	TGCAGTGTGGAAGGGGGGCCATTCAATGAGCAGTTCTTC	CSVEGGPFNEQFF
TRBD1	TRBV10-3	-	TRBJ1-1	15	TGTGCCATCAGTGAGTCGACAGGGCCGAACACTGAAACTCTCTTT	CAISESTGPNTETLF
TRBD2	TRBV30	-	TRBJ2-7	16	TGTGCCTGGATTGTACACCCTGGGACTAGCGGGAGCGAGCAGTACTTC	CAWIVHPGTSGSEQYF
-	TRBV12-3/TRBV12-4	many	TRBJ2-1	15	TGTGCCAGCAGTTTCCAAGTACAGGGTGGCCATGAGCAGTTCTTC	CASSFQVQGGHEQFF
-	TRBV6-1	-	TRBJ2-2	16	TGTGCCAGCAGTGGCCGAGGCTTGGGGCCAAGTTGGAAGCTGTTTTTT	CASSGRGLGPSWKLFF
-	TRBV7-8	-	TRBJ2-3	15	TGTGCCAATAGCTCGGGACAAAAAAGGGCAGATACGCAGTATTTT	CANSSGQKRADTQYF
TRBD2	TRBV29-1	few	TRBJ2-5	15	TGCAGCGTTGATAATGGCGCGGGGGACCCGTTAGCTGAGTACTTC	CSVDNGAGDPLAEYF
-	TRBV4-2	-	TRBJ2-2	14	TGTGCCAGCAGCCGAGTCCCATCACCCGGGGAGCTGTTTTTC	CASSRVPSPGELFF
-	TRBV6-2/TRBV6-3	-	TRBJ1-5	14	TGTGCGAGCAGGGCCGCCCCGAACGGACAGCCCCAGCATTTT	CASRAAPNGQPQHF
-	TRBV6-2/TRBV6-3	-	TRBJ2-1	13	TGTGCCATCAGTTATGACTCCTACAATGAGCAGTTCTTC	CAISYDSYNEQFF
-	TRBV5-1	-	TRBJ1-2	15	TGCGCCAGCAGCGTAGGACAGAGGAATAACTATGGCTACACCTTC	CASSVGQRNNYGYTF
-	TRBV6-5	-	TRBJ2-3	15	TGTGCCAGCGGCGCGCAGGGGAGGGACATATATACGCAGTATTTT	CASGAQGRDIYTQYF
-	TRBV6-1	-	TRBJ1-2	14	TGTGGCAGCACGTTATCCTGGGACAATCATGGCTACACCTTC	CGSTLSWDNHGYTF
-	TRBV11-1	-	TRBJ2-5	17	TGTGCCAGCAGCTTAGACGCCCTCAGGACTGGGCGAGATACCCAGTACTTC	CASSLDALRTGRDTQYF
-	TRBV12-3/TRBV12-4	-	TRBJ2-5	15	TGTGTCAGCAGTCCCTATGGCGGGGAACAAGAGACCCAGTACTTC	CVSSPYGGEQETQYF
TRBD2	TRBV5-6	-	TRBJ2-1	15	TGTGCCAACAGCTTGACCGGGGGGGCCTACAATGAGCAGTTCTTC	CANSLTGGAYNEQFF
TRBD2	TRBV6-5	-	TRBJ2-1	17	TGTGCCAGCAGTTACTCGATCTGGGGACTAGCGGACAGTGAGCAGTATTTC	CASSYSIWGLADSEQYF
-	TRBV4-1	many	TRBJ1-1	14	TGCGCCAGCAGCCAACAGCAGGGGAGTACTGAAGCTTTCTTT	CASSQQQGSTEAFF
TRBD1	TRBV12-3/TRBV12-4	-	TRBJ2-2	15	TGTGCTAGCAGTTTCTCTGGGACAGGCTCCGGGGAGCTGTTTTTT	CASSFSGTGSGELFF
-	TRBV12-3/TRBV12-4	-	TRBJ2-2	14	TGTGCCAGCAGTTTATTTAGAAGCACCGCGGGGCTGTTTTTT	CASSLFRSTAGLFF
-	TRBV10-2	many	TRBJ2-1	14	TGCGCCAGCAGGACTAGGGGTATTGACAATGAGCAGTTCTTC	CASRTRGIDNEQFF
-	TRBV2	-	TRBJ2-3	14	TGTGTCAGCAGTGGTCCAATCGGCACAGATACGCAGTATTTT	CVSSGPIGTDTQYF
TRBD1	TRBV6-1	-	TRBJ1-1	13	TGTGTCAGCAGCAGGACAGGGTGGAATGAAGCTTTATTT	CVSSRTGWNEALF
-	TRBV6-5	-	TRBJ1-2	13	TGTGCCGGCAGTTACGACAGTAACTATGACTACACCTTC	CAGSYDSNYDYTF
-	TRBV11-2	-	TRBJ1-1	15	TGTGCCAGCAACTTAGCAGCAGGAATGAACACTAAGGCTTTCTTT	CASNLAAGMNTKAFF
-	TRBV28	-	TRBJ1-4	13	TGTGCTAGCAATCAGACCGACCGACTGAAACTGTTTTTT	CASNQTDRLKLFF
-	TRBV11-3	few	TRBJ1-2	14	TGTGCCAGCAGCTTAGGCGTGATTAACTATGGCTACGCCTTC	CASSLGVINYGYAF
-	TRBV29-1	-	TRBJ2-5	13	TGCAACGGAACAAGGGGCGCTATGGAGACCCAGTACTTC	CNGTRGAMETQYF
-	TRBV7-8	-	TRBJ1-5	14	TGTACCAGCAGCTTTGAGTCCAGGAGTCAGCCCCAACATTTT	CTSSFESRSQPQHF
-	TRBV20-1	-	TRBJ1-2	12	TGTAGTACTAGAGATGGCGTCTATGGCTACACCTTC	CSTRDGVYGYTF
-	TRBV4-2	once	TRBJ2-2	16	TGTTGCAGCAGCCAAGATCTGAGAGCCAACACCAGGGAGCTGTTTTTT	CCSSQDLRANTRELFF
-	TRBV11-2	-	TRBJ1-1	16	TGTGCCAACCTACAGCCCTGGCGGGGGTTAAACACTGAAGCCTTCTTT	CANLQPWRGLNTEAFF
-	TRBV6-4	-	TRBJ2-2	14	TGTGCCAGTCGGAACTGGCGAGACACCGGGGAGCTGTTTTTT	CASRNWRDTGELFF
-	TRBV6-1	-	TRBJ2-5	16	TGTGCCAGCAGTGAAGTACACACCTGGTTTCGAGAGACTCAGTACTTC	CASSEVHTWFRETQYF
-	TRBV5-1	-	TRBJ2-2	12	TGCGCCAGCTGGCCCGGGACCGGGGAGCTGTTTTTT	CASWPGTGELFF
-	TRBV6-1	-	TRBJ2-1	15	TGTGCCAGCAGATTCCGACTAGTGACCTACAATGAGCACTTCTTC	CASRFRLVTYNEHFF
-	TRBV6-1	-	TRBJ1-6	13	TGTACCAGCAGAGGGCACGATAATTCATCCCTCCACTTT	CTSRGHDNSSLHF
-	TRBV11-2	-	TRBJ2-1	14	TGTGCCATCAGCTTAGAGGCAGGGTTGGTTGGGCAATTCTTC	CAISLEAGLVGQFF
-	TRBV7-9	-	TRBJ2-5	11	TGTGCCAGCAGCATAAGTGAGACCCAGTACTTC	CASSISETQYF
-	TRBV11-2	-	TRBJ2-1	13	TGTGCCCAGAAGCGGCAGGGCGACAATGAGCAGTTATTC	CAQKRQGDNEQLF
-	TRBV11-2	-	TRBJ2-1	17	TGTGCCATCATCTTAGTTACAGCCCAGAGCTCCTACAATGAGCAGTTCTTC	CAIILVTAQSSYNEQFF
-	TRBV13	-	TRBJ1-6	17	TGTGCCAGCAGCCAAAACAACGGAAGCTCCTATTATTCACACCTCCACTTT	CASSQNNGSSYYSHLHF
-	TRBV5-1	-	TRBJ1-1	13	TGCGCCAGCAGCGCAGCCAGAACCGGTGAAGCTTTCTTT	CASSAARTGEAFF